This T cell receptor beta chain was profiled in a study of T cell repertoires in ileal Crohn's disease. Turning to the study itself: At surgery, around 40% of patients smoked, with median disease duration roughly 7.7 years.

Each sample's TCRB immunosequencing used about 500 nanograms of biopsy DNA. Sequenced by immunoSEQ multiplex PCR; TCRdb stores in-frame clones only, minus some. The sample yields roughly 5,800 clones, 95% seen once. Broader study findings: Endoscopic recurrence occurred in every patient whose clonality exceeded 26.8%. Mucosal expansions were suggested to be mainly CD8 T cells.

The V end lost 4 bases, the J end lost 0 bases, and 16 bases lay between the germline ends. Germline lookup yields CDR1 MNHNS and CDR2 SASEGT. This CDR3 has 17 residues. As for this clone: Its antigen is unknown.

The sequence derives from an adult with Crohn's disease. This chain connects TRBV6-1 to TRBJ1-3, with a possible D match to TRBD1 (6 bases). What was sequenced was ileal tissue. In DNA form, the CDR3 reads TGTGCCAGCAGTGCACAGGGCGCCGCGATCTCTGGAAACACCATATATTTT. This codes for CASSAQGAAISGNTIYF.